The clone carrying this T cell receptor beta chain was recorded a few times. Antigen specificity is unknown. These data are taken from a study of CD8 T cells in ankylosing spondylitis. Whole-study findings and limits: There was a TCR beta motif, made of several highly homologous variants, that appeared characteristic of ankylosing spondylitis blood.

TCRdb passed the 5' RACE reads through MiXCR, listing each CDR3 protein once. The top ten hold less than 20% of the sample, which has roughly 370,000 distinct CDR3 sequences, 20% to 25% seen once. The sequenced sample was blood, either unsorted or a sorted T cell fraction (not recorded which). The TCR originated in a male donor with ankylosing spondylitis.

The chain's CDR3 is CASSKAGVGEQYF. Here the CDR3 DNA reads TGTGCCAGCAGTAAAGCGGGGGTGGGAGAGCAGTACTTC. The chain carries TRBV3-1 and TRBJ2-7; 8 positions agree with TRBD2. CDR3 size: 13 residues. The germline CDR1 and CDR2 sequences are LGHDT and YNNKEL (reference sequence). V trimming: 6 bases; J trimming: 7 bases; junction bases outside the gene matches: 8.